This T cell receptor (beta chain) emerged from a study of T-cell reconstitution after alpha-beta-depleted transplantation in children. Study conclusions and caveats: Expanded clones from the graft, numbering several hundred, reportedly supplied alpha-beta T cells about two months after transplant. The high TCRbeta diversity at day 60 in some patients came from surviving recipient T cells and thymic progenitors. The main origin of T-cell counts and diversity one year after transplant was newly produced T cells.

This clonotype was recorded many times. What it recognizes is unknown. Unique molecular identifiers were used in preparing the TCRbeta library. In TCRdb, the PCR reads were re-called with MiXCR into one record per CDR3 protein. The table records about 240,000 distinct CDR3 sequences, around 25% of them present only once. The material sequenced was PBMCs, taken before TCRalphabeta/CD19-depleted stem cell transplant. The sequence was collected from a girl aged 2 to 10 with Fanconi anemia, due to receive a stem cell transplant.

The CDR3, as DNA: TGTGCCAGCAACCAGGGGGCGCCTTTGGAGACCCAGTACTTC. Its protein is CASNQGAPLETQYF. V gene TRBV28 combines with J gene TRBJ2-5; 8 nucleotides match TRBD1. Looked up from germline, CDR1 is MDHEN and CDR2 is SYDVKM. The CDR3 sequence is 14 residues long. J lost 5 bases, V lost 7 bases, and 9 bases had no gene match. The full variable domain, its missing parts supplied by reference TRBV28 and TRBJ2-5, is DVKVTQSSRYLVKRTGEKVFLECVQDMDHENMFWYRQDPGLGLRLIYFSYDVKMKEKGDIPEGYSVSREKKERFSLILESASTNQTSMYLCASNQGAPLETQYFGPGTRLLVL.